These 25 T cell receptor beta chains were sequenced from one sample in a study of control samples from healthy donors and cancer patients. The data were produced by immunoSEQ multiplex PCR, yet TCRdb's version contains in-frame clones alone and is incomplete. The table has 400,000 to 450,000 clones, about nine tenths seen once; the top ten hold 5% to 7%. The specimen sequenced was PBMCs. The receptors here all came from a man aged 35-49 years with head and neck cancer.

This rearrangement joins TRBV7-8 to TRBJ1-1, with D tentatively TRBD1 (6 bases). Germline V gene sequence: CDR1 SGHVS, CDR2 FQNEAQ. V shed 6 bases and J shed 1 base, with 12 bases lying between them. This CDR3 contains 14 residues. The CDR3 DNA reads as TGTGCCAGCAGTCGACAGGCCCCGAACACTGAAGCTTTCTTT. Protein sequence: CASSRQAPNTEAFF.

V usage is TRBV7-2 and J usage is TRBJ2-3; no reliable D call. The germline V gene has CDR1 SGHTA and CDR2 FQGNSA. The CDR3 spans 15 residues. Trimming removed 0 bases from V and 6 bases from J, with 13 bases in between. In DNA, the CDR3 is TGTGCCAGCAGCTTAGCGTCGGCGCGGACGGATACGCAGTATTTT. This gives the protein CASSLASARTDTQYF.

This rearrangement joins TRBV2 to TRBJ2-3; 8 bases match TRBD1. Unmatched junction bases numbered 3, after V lost 0 bases and J lost 1 base. Germline V gene lookup returns CDR1 SNHLY and CDR2 FYNNEI. CDR3 length: 16 residues. Here the CDR3 reads CASSEAGQGGTDTQYF. CDR3 DNA sequence: TGTGCCAGCAGTGAAGCTGGACAGGGTGGCACAGATACGCAGTATTTT.

The V call is TRBV5-6, the J call TRBJ1-1, with D possibly being TRBD1 (5 bases). Trimming took off 5 bases at V and 4 bases at J, with 18 bases between the two ends. CDR3 length: 15 residues. The germline CDR1 and CDR2 sequences are SGHDT and YYEEEE. The CDR3 DNA reads as TGTGCCAGCAGGGAGGGTGTGGGGGTCGGCACTGAAGCTTTCTTT. Translation: CASREGVGVGTEAFF.

The genes are TRBV29-1 and TRBJ2-2, with 7 bases matching TRBD1. Per the germline V gene, CDR1 is SQVTM and CDR2 is ANQGSEA. This CDR3 has 14 amino acids. V was pared by 8 bases and J by 1 base, with 7 bases of the junction left unmatched. CDR3 nucleotide sequence: TGCAGCTCAAGGACAGGTCTGAACACCGGGGAGCTGTTTTTT. Amino acids: CSSRTGLNTGELFF.

The rearrangement joins TRBV28 to TRBJ1-5, with 7 bases fitting TRBD1. This CDR3 spans 15 amino acids. The junction had 8 bases not matched to a gene; V was cut back by 2 bases and J by 7 bases. The germline V gene has CDR1 MDHEN and CDR2 SYDVKM. For the CDR3, the DNA is TGTGCCAGCAGTTTACCGACAGGGTACATACAGCCCCAGCATTTT. Its protein is CASSLPTGYIQPQHF.

The chain employs TRBV19 and TRBJ1-5; D is ambiguous. The V gene's germline CDR1 is LNHDA and CDR2 SQIVND (reference sequence). This CDR3 is built from 13 residues. V shed 6 bases and J shed 5 bases, with 11 bases lying between them. Here the CDR3 DNA reads TGTGCCAGTAGAGGGTTGCGGGATCAGCCCCAGCATTTT. This encodes CASRGLRDQPQHF.

The chain uses TRBV4-3 and TRBJ2-3; D ambiguous. This CDR3 has 14 amino acids. CDR1 is LGHNA and CDR2 is YSLEER in the germline V gene. V was pared by 4 bases and J by 3 bases, with 11 bases between. CDR3 residues: CASSPRARTDTQYF. CDR3 sequence (DNA): TGCGCCAGCAGCCCCCGTGCCCGGACAGATACGCAGTATTTT.

This rearrangement joins TRBV19 to TRBJ2-7, with 9 bases identical to TRBD2. The V gene's germline CDR1 is LNHDA and CDR2 SQIVND (reference sequence). The CDR3 extends over 13 amino acids. V was clipped by 6 bases and J by 6 bases; unmatched bases: 6. DNA for the CDR3: TGTGCCAGTAGCCGGACTAGCGAGGTCGAGCAGTACTTC. Its translation is CASSRTSEVEQYF.

This chain links TRBV4-1 with TRBJ1-2; maybe TRBD1 (5 bases). From germline, CDR1 is MGHRA and CDR2 YSYEKL. Trimming removed 1 base at V and 4 bases at J, with 10 bases between. The CDR3 loop spans 14 amino acids. The CDR3 is CASSQGTGTYGYTF. CDR3 DNA sequence: TGCGCCAGCAGCCAAGGAACAGGCACCTATGGCTACACCTTC.

The chain is built from TRBV7-6 and TRBJ2-1; 9 positions match TRBD2. Germline V lookup: CDR1 SGHVS, CDR2 FNYEAQ. The CDR3 is 15 residues long. Unmatched junction bases numbered 8, after V lost 5 bases and J lost 6 bases. CDR3 sequence: CASSVLSGGPNEQFF. CDR3 bases: TGTGCCAGCAGCGTACTTAGCGGGGGCCCCAATGAGCAGTTCTTC. Full variable domain (remainder filled in from reference TRBV7-6 and TRBJ2-1): GAGVSQSPRYKVTKRGQDVALRCDPISGHVSLYWYRQALGQGPEFLTYFNYEAQQDKSGLPNDRFSAERPEGSISTLTIQRTEQRDSAMYRCASSVLSGGPNEQFFGPGTRLTVL.

The CDR3 spells CASSFWGLNSPLHF. In DNA form, the CDR3 reads TGTGCCAGCAGTTTTTGGGGGCTTAATTCACCCCTCCACTTT. The chain joins TRBV28 to TRBJ1-6, with D possibly being TRBD1 (6 bases). Trimming took 3 bases from V and 6 from J, leaving 9 bases between them. CDR1 and CDR2 (germline): MDHEN, SYDVKM. CDR3 length: 14 amino acids.

The V gene is TRBV7-2, the J gene TRBJ2-7; unclear D gene. Germline V gives CDR1 SGHTA, CDR2 FQGNSA. The CDR3 extends over 15 amino acids. V gave up 1 base and J gave up 4 bases, with 14 bases separating them. CDR3 DNA sequence: TGTGCCAGCAGCTTAGAGGCACTTTACCGATACGAGCAGTACTTC. Translating gives CASSLEALYRYEQYF.

This chain joins TRBV7-3 and TRBJ2-1; 7 bases match TRBD2. This CDR3 region has 14 residues. After removal of 1 base from V and 9 bases from J, the junction contained 6 bases not matched to a gene. The V gene's germline CDR1 is SGHTA and CDR2 FQGTGA. Here the CDR3 reads CASSLMREKGEQFF. CDR3 in DNA: TGTGCCAGCAGCTTAATGCGGGAGAAGGGTGAGCAGTTCTTC.

As concerns this clone: Other DNA sequences within the sample encode an identical CDR3. The genes are TRBV3-1 (or the pseudogene TRBV3-2) and TRBJ1-2; D not resolved. CDR3 length: 14 amino acids. The germline V gene has CDR1 LGHDT and CDR2 YNNKEL (reference sequence). V was cut by 1 base and J by 0 bases, with 6 bases left in between. The CDR3 spells CASSQGQTNYGYTF. Here the CDR3 DNA reads TGTGCCAGCAGCCAAGGACAAACTAACTATGGCTACACCTTC.

The V gene is TRBV28, the J gene TRBJ1-2; D unresolved. The ends were cut back, 3 bases at V and 8 bases at J, with 10 bases in the middle. The germline V gene encodes CDR1 MDHEN and CDR2 SYDVKM. The length of the CDR3 is 12 residues. CDR3 coding DNA: TGTGCCAGCAGTTTGTTATGGGTCGGCTACACCTTC. It specifies CASSLLWVGYTF.

The gene calls are TRBV11-1 and TRBJ1-1; D is unclear. The CDR3 loop spans 13 amino acids. Germline V gives CDR1 SGHAT, CDR2 FQDESV (reference sequence). The germline V and J ends were trimmed by 1 base and 1 base, with 4 bases remaining between them. CDR3 amino acids: CASSLGGNTEAFF. The CDR3 nucleotides read TGTGCCAGCAGCTTAGGCGGGAACACTGAAGCTTTCTTT.

As concerns this clone: This CDR3 is also generated by other DNA sequences in the sample. The chain links TRBV5-1 to TRBJ2-7; D unclear. The CDR3 length is 11 residues. Between the trimmed V and J ends, which lost 1 base and 5 bases, there was a span of 4 bases. CDR1 and CDR2 (germline): SGHRS, YFSETQ. The CDR3 spells CASSLRDEQYF. In DNA form, the CDR3 reads TGCGCCAGCAGCTTGAGAGACGAGCAGTACTTC. The variable domain in full, completed from reference TRBV5-1 and TRBJ2-7, reads KAGVTQTPRYLIKTRGQQVTLSCSPISGHRSVSWYQQTPGQGLQFLFEYFSETQRNKGNFPGRFSGRQFSNSRSEMNVSTLELGDSALYLCASSLRDEQYFGPGTRLTVT.

The chain has TRBV5-6 and TRBJ1-1, with a weak D call TRBD1 (5 bases). Trimming removed 0 bases from V and 8 bases from J, with 17 bases in between. The CDR3 has 15 residues. Germline CDR1 reads SGHDT; CDR2 reads YYEEEE. In DNA, the CDR3 is TGTGCCAGCAGCTTGGCCGGTGGGGGTCCTCAGGAAGCTTTCTTT. Protein: CASSLAGGGPQEAFF.

The rearrangement joins TRBV10-3 to TRBJ1-2, with D unclear. V shed 3 bases and J shed 4 bases, with 9 bases lying between them. The germline V gene has CDR1 ENHRY and CDR2 SYGVKD. CDR3 length: 13 residues. The DNA for the CDR3 is TGTGCCATCAGTGATTTAACGGTCTATGGCTACACCTTC. It codes for CAISDLTVYGYTF.

The genes are TRBV24-1 and TRBJ2-1, with D perhaps matching TRBD2 (7 bases). The CDR3 totals 18 residues. V was cut by 4 bases and J by 0 bases, with 18 bases left in between. Germline CDR1 and CDR2: KGHDR and SFDVKD. The CDR3 loop is CATSDPRGGGSSYNEQFF. Written as DNA, the CDR3 is TGTGCCACCAGTGACCCCAGAGGGGGGGGGAGCTCCTACAATGAGCAGTTCTTC.

This chain connects TRBV7-2 to TRBJ2-7; 16 nucleotides match TRBD2. CDR1 and CDR2 from the germline V gene are SGHTA and FQGNSA. V shed 6 bases, J shed 4 bases, and the junction held 9 bases outside the gene matches. The CDR3 covers 17 residues. The CDR3 here is CASSGSGTSGGGYEQYF. The CDR3 DNA follows: TGTGCCAGCAGTGGATCCGGGACTAGCGGGGGGGGTTACGAGCAGTACTTC.

This clone was observed a single time. The chain has TRBV7-8 and TRBJ2-1; 7 bases are shared with TRBD1. V dropped 1 base and J dropped 7; count of bases not matched to a gene: 10. CDR1 is SGHVS, CDR2 FQNEAQ, per germline. This CDR3 has 16 residues. The CDR3 DNA reads as TGTGCCAGCAGCTTAGTAGATGGCAGGGGGAGAAATGAGCAGTTCTTC. As protein: CASSLVDGRGRNEQFF.

This clone was found once. The chain recombines TRBV11-2 with TRBJ2-2; TRBD2 aligns across 14 bases. CDR3 length: 15 residues. Germline CDR1 and CDR2: SGHAT and FQNNGV. V trimming: 5 bases; J trimming: 6 bases; junction bases outside the gene matches: 2. The CDR3 loop is CASSPGLAGAGELFF. The CDR3 DNA reads as TGTGCCAGCAGCCCGGGACTAGCGGGAGCCGGGGAGCTGTTTTTT. Full variable domain (rest looked up from reference TRBV11-2 and TRBJ2-2): EAGVAQSPRYKIIEKRQSVAFWCNPISGHATLYWYQQILGQGPKLLIQFQNNGVVDDSQLPKDRFSAERLKGVDSTLKIQPAKLEDSAVYLCASSPGLAGAGELFFGEGSRLTVL.

The chain couples TRBV19 to TRBJ1-6, with a possible D match to TRBD1 (6 bases). In germline, CDR1 is LNHDA, CDR2 SQIVND (reference sequence). The V end lost 9 bases, the J end lost 7 bases, and 25 bases lay between the germline ends. The CDR3 is made up of 17 amino acids. The CDR3 region is CASTSGTPIYGNSPLHF. The CDR3, as DNA: TGTGCCAGCACGAGCGGGACACCCATCTATGGCAATTCACCCCTCCACTTT.